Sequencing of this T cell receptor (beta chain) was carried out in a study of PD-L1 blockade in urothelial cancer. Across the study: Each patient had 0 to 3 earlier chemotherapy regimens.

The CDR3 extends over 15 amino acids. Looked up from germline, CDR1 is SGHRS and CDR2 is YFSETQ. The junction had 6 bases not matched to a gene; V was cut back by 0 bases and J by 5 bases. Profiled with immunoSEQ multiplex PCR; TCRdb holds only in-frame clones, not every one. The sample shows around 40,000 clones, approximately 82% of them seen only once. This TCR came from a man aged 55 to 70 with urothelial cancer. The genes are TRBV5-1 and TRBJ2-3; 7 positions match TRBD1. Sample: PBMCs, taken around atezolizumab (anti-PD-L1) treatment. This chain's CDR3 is CASSLAGTEVDTQYF. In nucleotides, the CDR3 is TGCGCCAGCAGCTTGGCGGGGACAGAGGTAGATACGCAGTATTTT.